The sequence of this T cell receptor beta chain was determined in a study of T cell therapy after organ transplantation. The time point was: 20-29 weeks after completion of therapy. The protocol was immunoSEQ multiplex PCR, while the TCRdb copy is restricted to in-frame clones and leaves out a portion. The data show roughly 15,000 clones, less than 90% seen once. CDR3 length: 14 residues. CDR1 and CDR2 from the germline V gene are MNHEY and SMNVEV (reference sequence). Trimming shortened V by 4 bases and J by 8 bases, and 15 bases separated the two germline ends. As to this clone: Its cognate antigen is unknown.

The TCR originated in a human patient who had received a solid organ transplant and had CMV disease. Some T cells may trace back to the graft donor. The chain links TRBV27 to TRBJ2-1, with unresolved D. This sample comprised CD8+ T cells from blood, obtained after autologous CMV-specific T cell therapy. CDR3 DNA sequence: TGTGCCAGCAGTTGGCCGCGAAGGGTCGATGAGCAGTTCTTC. Its translation is CASSWPRRVDEQFF.